Below are 8 T cell receptor beta chains sequenced from a single sample in a study of blood T cell repertoires in COVID-19. Here immunoSEQ multiplex PCR was the method, and the copy in TCRdb shows in-frame clones only, minus some. The table shows 300,000 to 400,000 clones, with more than 85% occurring only once. Input material: peripheral blood. These receptors were taken from a human donor in a cohort sampled during active COVID-19.

This clone was detected once. J is TRBJ2-3 and V is TRBV30, with TRBD2 identical over 13 bases. This CDR3 spans 16 amino acids. The V segment lost 0 bases and the J segment 6 bases; nucleotides outside the gene matches: 6. Germline V CDR1 and CDR2: GTSNPN, SVGIG (reference sequence). The CDR3 loop reads CAWSVPTSGGLDTQYF. The CDR3 region has the DNA TGTGCCTGGAGTGTACCGACTAGCGGGGGGCTGGATACGCAGTATTTT.

This clone was counted a few times. The chain is built from TRBV1 and TRBJ2-7; TRBD2 reflects the table's D call only, with no check against the DNA. TRBV1 is assigned pseudogene status. The CDR3 extends over 12 amino acids. CDR3 sequence reads: CTRDSTNYEQYF. CDR3 in DNA: TGCACCAGGGACTCTACAAACTACGAGCAGTACTTC.

This clone was found once. The rearrangement uses TRBV27 and TRBJ2-2; 7 nucleotides align to TRBD2. Trimming cost V 6 bases and J 2 bases; bases outside gene matches: 6. Germline CDR1 reads MNHEY; CDR2 reads SMNVEV (reference sequence). CDR3 size: 15 residues. The CDR3 DNA follows: TGTGCCAGCAGCTACCTAGCGGAAAACACCGGGGAGCTGTTTTTT. Translating gives CASSYLAENTGELFF.

This clone is a singleton in its sample. V gene TRBV29-1 combines with J gene TRBJ2-7; TRBD2 aligns across 8 bases. The CDR3 loop spans 15 amino acids. Germline V gene data show CDR1 as SQVTM and CDR2 as ANQGSEA. V lost 4 bases, J lost 3 bases, and 11 bases stayed unmatched. The CDR3 nucleotides are TGCAGCGTTGTTGGCTATGGGACTAGGATCTACGAGCAGTACTTC. Translating it yields CSVVGYGTRIYEQYF.

The chain recombines TRBV2 with TRBJ1-2, with D uncertain. V was cut by 8 bases and J by 3 bases, with 10 bases left in between. Germline values: CDR1 SNHLY, CDR2 FYNNEI. This CDR3 comprises 12 residues. The CDR3 spells CASSGTDYGYTF. The CDR3 nucleotides are TGTGCCAGCTCGGGAACCGACTATGGCTACACCTTC.

This chain links TRBV11-2 with TRBJ2-2, with D hard to call. Trimming removed 7 bases at V and 6 bases at J, with 18 bases between. The CDR3 sequence is 15 residues long. The germline V gene encodes CDR1 SGHAT and CDR2 FQNNGV. The CDR3 DNA sequence: TGTGCCAGCACGTCAATTAGGTCCGGAGCCGGGGAGCTGTTTTTT. As protein: CASTSIRSGAGELFF.

V is TRBV2 and J is TRBJ1-1, with no clear D. The CDR3 spans 14 residues. The ends were cut back, 6 bases at V and 0 bases at J, with 11 bases in the middle. The germline gives CDR1 SNHLY, CDR2 FYNNEI. In nucleotides, the CDR3 is TGTGCCAGCAGCCATTCAAACATGAACACTGAAGCTTTCTTT. Residues: CASSHSNMNTEAFF.

This clone was observed a single time. V gene TRBV7-9 combines with J gene TRBJ2-7; possible D gene TRBD1, 6 bases. CDR3 size: 15 residues. Germline values: CDR1 SEHNR, CDR2 FQNEAQ (reference sequence). Deletions cut 7 bases from V and 2 bases from J, with 18 bases between. CDR3 sequence (DNA): TGTGCCAGCATCTCCGGCGACAGGTCCACCTACGAGCAGTACTTC. Its translation: CASISGDRSTYEQYF.